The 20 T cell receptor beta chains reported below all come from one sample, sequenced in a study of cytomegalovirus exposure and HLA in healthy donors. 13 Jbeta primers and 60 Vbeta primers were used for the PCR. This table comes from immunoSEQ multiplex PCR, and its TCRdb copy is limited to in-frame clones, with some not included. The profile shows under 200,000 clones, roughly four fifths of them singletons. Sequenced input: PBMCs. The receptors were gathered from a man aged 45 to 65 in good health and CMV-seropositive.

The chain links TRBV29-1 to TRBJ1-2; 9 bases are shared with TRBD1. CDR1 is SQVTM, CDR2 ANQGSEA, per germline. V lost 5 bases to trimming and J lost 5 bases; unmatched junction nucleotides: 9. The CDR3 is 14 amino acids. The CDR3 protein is CSVNEQGAFYGYTF. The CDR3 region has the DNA TGCAGCGTTAATGAACAGGGGGCCTTTTATGGCTACACCTTC. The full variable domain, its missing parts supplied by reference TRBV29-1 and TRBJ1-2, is SAVISQKPSRDICQRGTSLTIQCQVDSQVTMMFWYRQQPGQSLTLIATANQGSEATYESGFVIDKFPISRPNLTFSTLTVSNMSPEDSSIYLCSVNEQGAFYGYTFGSGTRLTVV.

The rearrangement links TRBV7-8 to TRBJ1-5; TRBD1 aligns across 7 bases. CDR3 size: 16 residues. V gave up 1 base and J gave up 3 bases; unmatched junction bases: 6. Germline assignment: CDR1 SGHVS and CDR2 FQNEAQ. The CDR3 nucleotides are TGTGCCAGCAGCTTAGATGGGGGACAGTACAATCAGCCCCAGCATTTT. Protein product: CASSLDGGQYNQPQHF.

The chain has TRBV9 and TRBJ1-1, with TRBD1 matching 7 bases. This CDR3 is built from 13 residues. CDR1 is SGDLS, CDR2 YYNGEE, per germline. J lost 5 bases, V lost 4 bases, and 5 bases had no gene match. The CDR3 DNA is TGTGCCAGCAGCAGACAGGGAGATACTGAAGCTTTCTTT. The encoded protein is CASSRQGDTEAFF.

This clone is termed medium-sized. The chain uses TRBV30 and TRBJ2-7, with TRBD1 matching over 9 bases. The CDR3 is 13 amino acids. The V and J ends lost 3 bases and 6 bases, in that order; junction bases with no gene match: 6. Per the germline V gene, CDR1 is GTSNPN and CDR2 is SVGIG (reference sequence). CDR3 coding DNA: TGTGCCTGGAGCGTGGGGACAGGGCGCGAGCAGTACTTC. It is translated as CAWSVGTGREQYF.

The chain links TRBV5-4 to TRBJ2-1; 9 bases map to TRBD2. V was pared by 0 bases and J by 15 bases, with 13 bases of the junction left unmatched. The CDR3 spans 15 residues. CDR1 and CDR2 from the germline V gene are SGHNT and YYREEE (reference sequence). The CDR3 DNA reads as TGTGCCAGCAGCTTGGATTGGGGACTAGCAGATGGTCGGTTCTTC. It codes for CASSLDWGLADGRFF.

DNA of the CDR3: TGTGCCAGCAGTTACCCGACTAGCGGGGGGCCCGGGGAGCTGTTTTTT. This gives the protein CASSYPTSGGPGELFF. The chain is built from TRBV7-3 and TRBJ2-2; 13 bases match TRBD2. Germline values: CDR1 SGHTA, CDR2 FQGTGA. With V trimmed by 6 bases and J by 6 bases, 7 bases remained unmatched. The CDR3 sequence is 16 residues long.

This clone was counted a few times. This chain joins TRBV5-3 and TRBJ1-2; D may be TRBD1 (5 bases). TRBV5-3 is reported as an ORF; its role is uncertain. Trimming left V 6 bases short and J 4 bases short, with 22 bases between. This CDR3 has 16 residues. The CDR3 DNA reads TGTGCCAGAACCTCCCCCGGGGGGTCCTTCTCCTATGGCTACACCTTC. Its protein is CARTSPGGSFSYGYTF.

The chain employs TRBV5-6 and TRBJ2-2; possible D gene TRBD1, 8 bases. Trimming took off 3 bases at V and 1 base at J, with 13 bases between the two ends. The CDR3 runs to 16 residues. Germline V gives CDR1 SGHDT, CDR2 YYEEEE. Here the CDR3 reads CASSWGGTGNTGELFF. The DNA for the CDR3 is TGTGCCAGCAGCTGGGGGGGGACAGGGAACACCGGGGAGCTGTTTTTT.

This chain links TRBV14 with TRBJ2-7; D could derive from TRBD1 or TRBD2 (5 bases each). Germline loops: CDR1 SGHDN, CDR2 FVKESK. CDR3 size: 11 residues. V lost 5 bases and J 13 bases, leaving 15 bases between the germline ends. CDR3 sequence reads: CASSKGASRYF. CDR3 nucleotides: TGTGCCAGCAGCAAAGGGGCTAGCAGATACTTC.

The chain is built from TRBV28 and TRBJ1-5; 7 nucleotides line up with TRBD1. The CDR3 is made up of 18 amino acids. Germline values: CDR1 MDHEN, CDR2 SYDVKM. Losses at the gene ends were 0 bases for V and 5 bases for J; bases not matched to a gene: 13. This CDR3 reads CASSLWTGFDSQDQPQHF. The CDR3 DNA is TGTGCCAGCAGTTTATGGACAGGGTTTGATTCTCAGGATCAGCCCCAGCATTTT. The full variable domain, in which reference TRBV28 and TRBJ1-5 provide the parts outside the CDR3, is DVKVTQSSRYLVKRTGEKVFLECVQDMDHENMFWYRQDPGLGLRLIYFSYDVKMKEKGDIPEGYSVSREKKERFSLILESASTNQTSMYLCASSLWTGFDSQDQPQHFGDGTRLSIL.

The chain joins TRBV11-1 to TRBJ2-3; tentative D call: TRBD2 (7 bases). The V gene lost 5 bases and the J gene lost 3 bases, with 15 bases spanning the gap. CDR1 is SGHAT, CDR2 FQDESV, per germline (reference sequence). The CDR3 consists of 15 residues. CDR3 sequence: CASSPRGGLTDTQYF. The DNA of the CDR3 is TGTGCCAGCAGCCCAAGGGGGGGTCTGACAGATACGCAGTATTTT.

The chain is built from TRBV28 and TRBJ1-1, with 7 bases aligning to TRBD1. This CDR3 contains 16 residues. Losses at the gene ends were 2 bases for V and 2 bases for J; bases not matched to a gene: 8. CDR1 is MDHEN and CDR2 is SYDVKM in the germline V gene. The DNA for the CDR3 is TGTGCCAGCAGTTTACCTACAGGGGCGACAAACACTGAAGCTTTCTTT. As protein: CASSLPTGATNTEAFF.

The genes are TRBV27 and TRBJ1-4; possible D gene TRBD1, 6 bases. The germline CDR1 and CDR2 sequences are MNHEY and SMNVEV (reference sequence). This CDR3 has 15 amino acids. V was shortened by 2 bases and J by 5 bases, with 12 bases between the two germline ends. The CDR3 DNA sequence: TGTGCCAGCAGTTTACGGAGCCAGGGGAATGAAAAACTGTTTTTT. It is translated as CASSLRSQGNEKLFF. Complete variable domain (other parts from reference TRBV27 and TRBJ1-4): EAQVTQNPRYLITVTGKKLTVTCSQNMNHEYMSWYRQDPGLGLRQIYYSMNVEVTDKGDVPEGYKVSRKEKRNFPLILESPSPNQTSLYFCASSLRSQGNEKLFFGSGTQLSVL.

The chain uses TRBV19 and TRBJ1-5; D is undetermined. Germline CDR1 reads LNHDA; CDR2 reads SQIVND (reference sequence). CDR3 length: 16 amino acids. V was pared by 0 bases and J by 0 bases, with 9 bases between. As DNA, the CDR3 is TGTGCCAGTAGTATAGATCCTCAGGATAGCAATCAGCCCCAGCATTTT. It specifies CASSIDPQDSNQPQHF. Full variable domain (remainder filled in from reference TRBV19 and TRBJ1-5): DGGITQSPKYLFRKEGQNVTLSCEQNLNHDAMYWYRQDPGQGLRLIYYSQIVNDFQKGDIAEGYSVSREKKESFPLTVTSAQKNPTAFYLCASSIDPQDSNQPQHFGDGTRLSIL.

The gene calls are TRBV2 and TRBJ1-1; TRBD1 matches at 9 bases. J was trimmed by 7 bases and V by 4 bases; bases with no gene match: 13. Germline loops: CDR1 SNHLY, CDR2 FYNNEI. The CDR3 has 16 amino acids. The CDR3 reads CASSVTFPGQGGEAFF. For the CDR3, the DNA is TGTGCCAGCAGTGTTACCTTTCCGGGACAGGGAGGTGAAGCTTTCTTT.

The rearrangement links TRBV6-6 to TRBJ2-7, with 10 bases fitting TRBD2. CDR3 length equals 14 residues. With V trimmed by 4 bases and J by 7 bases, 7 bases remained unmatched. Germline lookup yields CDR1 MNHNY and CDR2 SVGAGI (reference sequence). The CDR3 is CASSLTSGIGEQYF. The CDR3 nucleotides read TGTGCCAGCAGTTTAACTAGCGGGATCGGGGAGCAGTACTTC.

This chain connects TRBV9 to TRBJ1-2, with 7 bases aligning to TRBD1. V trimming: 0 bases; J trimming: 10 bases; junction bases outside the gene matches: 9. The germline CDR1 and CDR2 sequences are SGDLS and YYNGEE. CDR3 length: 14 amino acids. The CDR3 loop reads CASSVGRDRPLYTF. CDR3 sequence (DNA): TGTGCCAGCAGCGTAGGTAGGGACAGACCCCTCTACACCTTC. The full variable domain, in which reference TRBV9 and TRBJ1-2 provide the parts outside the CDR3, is DSGVTQTPKHLITATGQRVTLRCSPRSGDLSVYWYQQSLDQGLQFLIQYYNGEERAKGNILERFSAQQFPDLHSELNLSSLELGDSALYFCASSVGRDRPLYTFGSGTRLTVV.

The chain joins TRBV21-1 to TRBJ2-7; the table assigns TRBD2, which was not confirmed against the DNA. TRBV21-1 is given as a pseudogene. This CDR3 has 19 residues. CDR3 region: CASSKGGTSGRSSSYEQYF. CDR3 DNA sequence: TGTGCCAGCAGCAAAGGGGGGACTAGCGGGAGATCTAGCTCCTACGAGCAGTACTTC.

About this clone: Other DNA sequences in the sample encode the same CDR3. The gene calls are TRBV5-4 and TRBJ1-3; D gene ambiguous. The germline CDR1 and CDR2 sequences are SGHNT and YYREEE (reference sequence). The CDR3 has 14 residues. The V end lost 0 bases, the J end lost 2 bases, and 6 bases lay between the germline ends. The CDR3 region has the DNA TGTGCCAGCAGCTTGGCCGGGGCTGGAAACACCATATATTTT. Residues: CASSLAGAGNTIYF. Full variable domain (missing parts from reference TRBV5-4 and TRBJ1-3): ETGVTQSPTHLIKTRGQQVTLRCSSQSGHNTVSWYQQALGQGPQFIFQYYREEENGRGNFPPRFSGLQFPNYSSELNVNALELDDSALYLCASSLAGAGNTIYFGEGSWLTVV.

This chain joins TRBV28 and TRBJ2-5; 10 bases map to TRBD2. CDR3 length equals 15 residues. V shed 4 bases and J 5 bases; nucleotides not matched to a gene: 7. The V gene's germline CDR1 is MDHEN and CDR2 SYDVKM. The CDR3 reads CASSSAGGPEETQYF. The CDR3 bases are TGTGCCAGCAGTTCAGCGGGAGGGCCTGAGGAGACCCAGTACTTC.